The 4 T cell receptor beta chains below were found in one sample sequenced in a study of T cells in Graves' hyperthyroidism and ophthalmopathy (dated by TCRdb to between 2018 and 2021). Library prep was done by multiplex PCR. The run used an Illumina HiSeq 2000. TCR beta CDR3 regions were amplified from RNA transcripts. A first-round RT-PCR of the TCR CDR3 used the HTBI primer set with the Qiagen OneStep RT-PCR kit. TCRdb trimmed public reads at Q25 via fastp, called clones via MiXCR and kept in-frame beta chains. Rows are unified per CDR3 protein, each entry keeping the most common DNA and genes. This sample has 350,000 to 400,000 distinct CDR3 sequences in its table, and about 20% of those were observed once. The top ten clonotypes cover about 4% of the sample. The sequenced sample consisted of blood. The receptors come from a woman aged 18-30 years with Graves' hyperthyroidism.

This clonotype was seen many times. The V and J genes are TRBV20-1 and TRBJ2-7; unclear D gene. Germline V gene data show CDR1 as DFQATT and CDR2 as SNEGSKA (reference sequence). This CDR3 spans 14 amino acids. V was trimmed by 6 bases and J by 6 bases, leaving 21 bases between them. CDR3 nucleotide sequence: TGCAGTGCATCCCGATCATATTCCAGTAGCGAGCAGTACTTC. Protein product: CSASRSYSSSEQYF.

This clonotype was seen repeatedly, ten times or more. This chain uses TRBV5-1 with TRBJ2-7; 12 bases are a match to TRBD2. V shed 4 bases, J shed 5 bases, and the junction held 7 bases outside the gene matches. This CDR3 contains 15 residues. Looked up from germline, CDR1 is SGHRS and CDR2 is YFSETQ. The CDR3 nucleotides are TGCGCCAGCAGCCGCGGACTAGCGGGGAGGAACGAGCAGTACTTC. Its protein product is CASSRGLAGRNEQYF.

This clonotype was detected many times. The chain couples TRBV12-3 or TRBV12-4 to TRBJ2-7; 8 bases map to TRBD2. The CDR3 consists of 15 residues. V shed 5 bases, J shed 3 bases, and the junction held 9 bases outside the gene matches. CDR3 DNA sequence: TGTGCCAGCAGTCGACGGACTAGCTGGGGCTACGAGCAGTACTTC. Translation gives CASSRRTSWGYEQYF.

This clonotype was detected many times. This chain uses TRBV20-1 with TRBJ1-3, with TRBD1 as a possible D gene (6 bases). The CDR3 has 13 amino acids. Germline assignment: CDR1 DFQATT and CDR2 SNEGSKA (reference sequence). Trimming left V 3 bases short and J 2 bases short, with 8 bases between. The CDR3 loop reads CSARGDTGNTIYF. The CDR3 DNA sequence: TGCAGTGCTAGGGGGGACACTGGAAACACCATATATTTT.